This TCR beta chain was sequenced for a study of blood T cells in healthy people across ages. Study results and limitations: The study found more naive CD4+ cells and higher diversity in long-lived than aged donors. Expanded clonotype changes were possibly confounded by unknown donor CMV status.

As regards this clonotype: Its antigen is not known.

Between the trimmed V and J ends, which lost 5 bases and 2 bases, there was a span of 13 bases. Germline assignment: CDR1 SEHNR and CDR2 FQNEAQ (reference sequence). The CDR3 sequence is 14 residues long. It was with a sample-barcoded 5' primer and a J-beta primer mix that a second PCR of roughly 7 to 12 cycles was run. TCRdb re-called the 5' RACE reads with MiXCR, one entry per CDR3 protein. The sample shows roughly 1.5 million distinct CDR3 sequences, roughly 43% of them seen only once. The chain links TRBV7-9 to TRBJ2-7; D might be TRBD1 or TRBD2, each matching 6 bases. The receptor comes from a woman younger than 35 in good health. Sequenced input: blood. In DNA form, the CDR3 reads TGTGCCAGCAGCGAAGGGGGGCAGACCTACGAGCAGTACTTC. It specifies CASSEGGQTYEQYF. The full variable domain, its missing parts supplied by reference TRBV7-9 and TRBJ2-7, is DTGVSQNPRHKITKRGQNVTFRCDPISEHNRLYWYRQTLGQGPEFLTYFQNEAQLEKSRLLSDRFSAERPKGSFSTLEIQRTEQGDSAMYLCASSEGGQTYEQYFGPGTRLTVT.